Below, 17 T cell receptor beta chains from the same sample are listed, as sequenced in a study of shared clonotypes between healthy human individuals. Using immunoSEQ multiplex PCR, the repertoire was profiled, and TCRdb retains in-frame clones only, with some absent. The sample records approximately 460,000 clones, roughly three quarters being singletons. Input material: PBMCs. The source is a middle-aged woman in good health. Some clones in this sample may be carry-over from other donors' samples.

The chain joins TRBV30 to TRBJ2-7; 8 nucleotides agree with TRBD1. This CDR3 has 13 amino acids. With V trimmed by 5 bases and J by 3 bases, 6 bases remained unmatched. The germline gives CDR1 GTSNPN, CDR2 SVGIG (reference sequence). In DNA, the CDR3 is TGTGCCTGGCGAGACAGGGGAAGCTACGAGCAGTACTTC. It yields the protein CAWRDRGSYEQYF.

With respect to this clone: A much larger clone lies one base from this, so it may be a read error. The chain recombines TRBV30 with TRBJ1-1; D is unresolved. The germline CDR1 and CDR2 sequences are GTSNPN and SVGIG (reference sequence). Trimming left V 5 bases short and J 0 bases short, with 13 bases between. The CDR3 contains 14 residues. The CDR3 here is CAWGLGRLNTEAFF. CDR3 bases: TGTGCCTGGGGTCTTGGACGGTTGAACACTGAAGCTTTCTTT.

Notes on this clone: The same CDR3 can be traced to other DNA sequences in this sample. The chain couples TRBV25-1 to TRBJ2-2; possibly TRBD1 for D (5 bases). CDR3 length equals 16 residues. Germline V CDR1 and CDR2: MGHDK, SYGVNS. V lost 4 bases and J lost 7, with 19 bases in between. The CDR3 DNA reads as TGTGCCAGCAGTGCTCACCCAGGGCGGCAGCACGGGGAGCTGTTTTTT. This encodes CASSAHPGRQHGELFF.

V is TRBV7-9 and J is TRBJ1-4, with D possibly being TRBD1 (5 bases). V lost 5 bases and J 5 bases, leaving 12 bases between the germline ends. The CDR3 has 14 residues. Germline assignment: CDR1 SEHNR and CDR2 FQNEAQ (reference sequence). In DNA, the CDR3 is TGTGCCAGCAGCCCCGGGACTGAGAATGAAAAACTGTTTTTT. This sequence encodes CASSPGTENEKLFF.

This clone was observed at least ten times. The V call is TRBV15, the J call TRBJ2-5; the match to TRBD2 covers 8 bases. In germline, CDR1 is LNHNV, CDR2 YYDKDF (reference sequence). The length of the CDR3 is 19 residues. The trim removed 0 bases at V and 2 bases at J, leaving 14 bases unmatched. The CDR3 nucleotides read TGTGCCACCAGCAGAGATGTCCCCCTCCCCGGGAGGGCACAAGAGACCCAGTACTTC. Protein product: CATSRDVPLPGRAQETQYF.

This chain joins TRBV11-2 and TRBJ2-7, with D perhaps TRBD2 (6 bases). CDR1 and CDR2 from the germline V gene are SGHAT and FQNNGV. Trimming cost V 4 bases and J 2 bases, with 15 bases left between them. The CDR3 consists of 15 residues. The CDR3 loop is CASSSGESLAYEQYF. The CDR3 nucleotides are TGTGCCAGCAGCTCGGGGGAATCCTTGGCCTACGAGCAGTACTTC.

The chain employs TRBV28 and TRBJ2-7; TRBD2 matches 14 bases. Germline V CDR1 and CDR2: MDHEN, SYDVKM. The trim removed 5 bases at V and 3 bases at J, leaving 6 bases unmatched. The CDR3 contains 16 residues. This CDR3 is CASSQPGLAGVYEQYF. The CDR3 DNA reads TGTGCCAGCAGTCAGCCGGGACTAGCGGGAGTCTACGAGCAGTACTTC.

Notes on this clone: This likely reflects a read error, since a far larger clone is one base away. Different DNA sequences within this sample yield the same CDR3. The gene calls are TRBV30 and TRBJ1-4; D remains unclear. Per the germline V gene, CDR1 is GTSNPN and CDR2 is SVGIG (reference sequence). The CDR3 has 14 residues. The CDR3 nucleotides read TGTGCCTGGAGTCAGGCATTCCTCAATGAAAAGCTGTTTTTT. Translating gives CAWSQAFLNEKLFF. The whole variable domain, filled in from reference TRBV30 and TRBJ1-4, reads SQTIHQWPATLVQPVGSPLSLECTVEGTSNPNLYWYRQAAGRGLQLLFYSVGIGQISSEVPQNLSASRPQDRQFILSSKKLLLSDSGFYLCAWSQAFLNEKLFFGSGTQLSVL.

For this clone: One base separates it from a far larger clone, so it is likely a read error. This sample also contains other DNA sequences that code for the same CDR3. The chain uses TRBV29-1 and TRBJ1-1; D remains ambiguous. Trimming left V 6 bases short and J 7 bases short, with 21 bases between. The CDR3 length is 14 residues. Per germline, CDR1 SQVTM and CDR2 ANQGSEA. Here the CDR3 DNA reads TGCAGCGTCGTCCTAACCCGGGGTGGGATTGAAGCTTTCTTT. This translates into CSVVLTRGGIEAFF.

The chain has TRBV7-2 and TRBJ2-3; D is unresolved. From germline, CDR1 is SGHTA and CDR2 FQGNSA. This CDR3 is 13 amino acids long. V was clipped by 5 bases and J by 6 bases, with 12 bases between them. The CDR3 sequence: CASSRRSDDTQYF. CDR3 in DNA: TGTGCCAGCAGCCGGCGGTCAGACGATACGCAGTATTTT.

The rearrangement links TRBV5-1 to TRBJ2-5, with 9 bases identical to TRBD2. This CDR3 is 15 amino acids long. CDR1 and CDR2 (germline): SGHRS, YFSETQ. Losses at the gene ends were 0 bases for V and 3 bases for J; bases not matched to a gene: 3. CDR3 region: CASSLGASGEETQYF. The DNA for the CDR3 is TGCGCCAGCAGCTTGGGGGCTAGCGGGGAAGAGACCCAGTACTTC.

This clone appeared once. The rearrangement joins TRBV18 to TRBJ2-7, with D tentatively TRBD1 (7 bases). This CDR3 region has 14 residues. V lost 6 bases to trimming and J lost 4 bases, with 16 bases between them. The germline gives CDR1 KGHSH, CDR2 LQKENI. Here the CDR3 reads CASSPDRDSYEQYF. In DNA form, the CDR3 reads TGTGCCAGCTCCCCCGACAGGGACTCGTACGAGCAGTACTTC.

Regarding this clone: The sample holds other DNA sequences that translate to the same CDR3. The V call is TRBV5-1, the J call TRBJ2-1, with 8 positions matching TRBD2. Germline lookup yields CDR1 SGHRS and CDR2 YFSETQ. With V trimmed by 0 bases and J by 4 bases, 3 bases remained unmatched. CDR3 length: 15 residues. The CDR3 spells CASSLGAGAYNEQFF. The DNA of the CDR3 is TGCGCCAGCAGCTTGGGAGCGGGAGCATACAATGAGCAGTTCTTC.

In regard to this clone: A far larger clone is one nucleotide away, so this likely arose from a read error. V usage is TRBV5-6 and J usage is TRBJ2-5; weak D call: TRBD1 (5 bases). Germline CDR1 SGHDT, CDR2 YYEEEE. The CDR3 is 15 amino acids. The CDR3 nucleotides read TGTGACAGCAGCCCTGTGGGCAGGGTGCAAGAGACCCAGTACTTC. Amino acids: CDSSPVGRVQETQYF.

The chain carries TRBV15 and TRBJ2-5, with D perhaps TRBD2 (6 bases). Germline assignment: CDR1 LNHNV and CDR2 YYDKDF (reference sequence). This CDR3 spans 16 amino acids. V was shortened by 5 bases and J by 4 bases, with 20 bases between the two germline ends. CDR3 in amino acids: CATSGGTFRGPETQYF. The CDR3 DNA reads as TGTGCCACCAGCGGGGGGACCTTCCGAGGGCCAGAGACCCAGTACTTC.

The rearrangement links TRBV18 to TRBJ1-1; perhaps TRBD1 as D (6 bases). CDR1 and CDR2 from the germline V gene are KGHSH and LQKENI. V dropped 5 bases and J dropped 0 bases, with 7 bases sitting between them. This CDR3 spans 13 amino acids. The CDR3 sequence: CASSGGLNTEAFF. CDR3 DNA sequence: TGTGCCAGCTCAGGGGGCTTGAACACTGAAGCTTTCTTT.

This clone was picked up many times. The chain carries TRBV7-2 and TRBJ2-3, with TRBD2 identical over 11 bases. The CDR3 sequence is 16 residues long. CDR1 is SGHTA and CDR2 is FQGNSA in the germline V gene. V shed 6 bases, J shed 2 bases, and the junction held 7 bases outside the gene matches. The CDR3 nucleotides are TGTGCCAGCAGACAACTAGCGGGAGCCTTCACAGATACGCAGTATTTT. Protein: CASRQLAGAFTDTQYF.